A single sample gave rise to the 9 T cell receptor beta chains below, sequenced in a study of HIV-infected patients and healthy controls (dated by TCRdb to the mid-2010s). The library was prepared using 5' RACE. The reads were generated on an Illumina MiSeq. Reverse transcription of approximately 530 ng RNA was performed with SuperScript III using primers directed against the alpha and beta constant regions. Separate alpha and beta chain libraries were made by chain-specific third strand synthesis with multiplexing indices. The public reads were run again by TCRdb, first through fastp at Q25 and then through MiXCR, and only productive beta chains were kept. For every CDR3 protein sequence, its rows merge into one entry that carries the most common genes and DNA. This sample is represented by about 5,700 distinct CDR3 sequences; about 8.7% of them were singletons. The ten largest clones capture around 25% of the sample.

The study collected follow-up blood from HIV-infected patients roughly three months, about 14 weeks, after antiretroviral therapy began. Since whole blood was used without any cell fractionation, the repertoire reflected all peripheral T cells in unsorted form. Sequencing used blood, obtained during antiretroviral therapy. These receptors all come from an adult with HIV infection.

This clonotype is classed as medium-sized. The V gene is TRBV11-2, the J gene TRBJ2-7, with D perhaps TRBD1 or TRBD2 (5 bases each). CDR1 is SGHAT and CDR2 is FQNNGV in the germline V gene. The length of the CDR3 is 12 residues. Trimming cost V 11 bases and J 2 bases, with 13 bases left between them. CDR3 loop: CAVEGSTYEQYF. The CDR3 DNA reads TGTGCCGTAGAGGGGTCAACCTACGAGCAGTACTTC. Using reference TRBV11-2 and TRBJ2-7 for the parts outside the CDR3, the full variable domain is EAGVAQSPRYKIIEKRQSVAFWCNPISGHATLYWYQQILGQGPKLLIQFQNNGVVDDSQLPKDRFSAERLKGVDSTLKIQPAKLEDSAVYLCAVEGSTYEQYFGPGTRLTVT.

This clonotype was seen a few times. The chain has TRBV29-1 and TRBJ2-1, with D perhaps TRBD2 (7 bases). CDR3 length: 14 amino acids. Trimming left V 8 bases short and J 4 bases short, with 18 bases between. Germline loops: CDR1 SQVTM, CDR2 ANQGSEA. For the CDR3, the DNA is TGCAGCATACCCCGGGGAGGGGGGTACAATGAGCAGTTCTTC. Translating it yields CSIPRGGGYNEQFF.

This clonotype is categorized as medium-sized. The J gene is TRBJ2-1, the V gene TRBV11-3; D is perhaps TRBD1 (7 bases). The CDR3 extends over 15 amino acids. The V end was cut by 5 bases, the J end by 1 base, with 12 bases between. The germline V gene has CDR1 SGHNT and CDR2 YENEEA. The CDR3 nucleotides read TGTGCCAGCAGCCAGGGGGGAATATCCTACAATGAGCAGTTCTTC. Its protein product is CASSQGGISYNEQFF.

Of note for this clonotype: The conserved closing phenylalanine or tryptophan is absent in this CDR3, likely reflecting a read error. V usage is TRBV6-5 and J usage is TRBJ2-3, with D possibly matching TRBD2 (5 bases). CDR1 and CDR2 from the germline V gene are MNHEY and SVGAGI. Deletions cut 2 bases from V and 4 bases from J, with 7 bases between. The CDR3 is 13 amino acids. The CDR3 here is CASSYGRSDTQYY. The CDR3 DNA reads TGTGCCAGCAGTTACGGGAGATCAGATACGCAGTATTAT.

This clonotype is classed as medium-sized. The rearrangement joins TRBV29-1 to TRBJ2-1, with unresolved D. The CDR3 loop spans 12 amino acids. V was shortened by 6 bases and J by 2 bases, with 8 bases between the two germline ends. Germline V gene lookup returns CDR1 SQVTM and CDR2 ANQGSEA. The CDR3 spells CSVRRPYNEQFF. Written as DNA, the CDR3 is TGCAGCGTGAGAAGGCCCTACAATGAGCAGTTCTTC.

The chain couples TRBV9 to TRBJ1-1, with a possible D match to TRBD1 (5 bases). With 3 bases removed from V and 7 bases from J, the gap between germline ends came to 13 bases. Germline V gene lookup returns CDR1 SGDLS and CDR2 YYNGEE. CDR3 length: 13 amino acids. The CDR3 sequence: CASSASGLNEAFF. The DNA of the CDR3 is TGTGCCAGCAGCGCCTCAGGGCTTAATGAAGCTTTCTTT.

The chain couples TRBV28 to TRBJ1-5, with D possibly matching TRBD1 (5 bases). CDR1 is MDHEN, CDR2 SYDVKM, per germline. The CDR3 has 17 amino acids. Deletions cut 3 bases from V and 7 bases from J, with 22 bases between. This CDR3 is CASSFIPFEGAGQPQHF. In DNA form, the CDR3 reads TGTGCCAGCAGTTTTATACCCTTTGAAGGGGCAGGCCAGCCCCAGCATTTT.

This clonotype is medium-sized (0.01 to 0.1%). The rearrangement links TRBV20-1 to TRBJ2-1; 8 positions match TRBD2. CDR1 is DFQATT, CDR2 SNEGSKA, per germline (reference sequence). Trimming removed 3 bases from V and 2 bases from J; junction bases left unmatched: 3. This CDR3 spans 14 amino acids. The CDR3 loop reads CSASLAGAYNEQFF. The CDR3 DNA sequence: TGCAGTGCTAGTCTAGCGGGCGCCTACAATGAGCAGTTCTTC.

By proportion, this clonotype is medium-sized. The rearrangement uses TRBV5-1 and TRBJ2-2; D is ambiguous. The CDR3 totals 12 residues. CDR1 is SGHRS and CDR2 is YFSETQ in the germline V gene. The V end lost 7 bases, the J end lost 6 bases, and 10 bases lay between the germline ends. The CDR3 DNA sequence: TGCGCCAGCGCACGAGGTGCCGGGGAGCTGTTTTTT. Protein product: CASARGAGELFF.